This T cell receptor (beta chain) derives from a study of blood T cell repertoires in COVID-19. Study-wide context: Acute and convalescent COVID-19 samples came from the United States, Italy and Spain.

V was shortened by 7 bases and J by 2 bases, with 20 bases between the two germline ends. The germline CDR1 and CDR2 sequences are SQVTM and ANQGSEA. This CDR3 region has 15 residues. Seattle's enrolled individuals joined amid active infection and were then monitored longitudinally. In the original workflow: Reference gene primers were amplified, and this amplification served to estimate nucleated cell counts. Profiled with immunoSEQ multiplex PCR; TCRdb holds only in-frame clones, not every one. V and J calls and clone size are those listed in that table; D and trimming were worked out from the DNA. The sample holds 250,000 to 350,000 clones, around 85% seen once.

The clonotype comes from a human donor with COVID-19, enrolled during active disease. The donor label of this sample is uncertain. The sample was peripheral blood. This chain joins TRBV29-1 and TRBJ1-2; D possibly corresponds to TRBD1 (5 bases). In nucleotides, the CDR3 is TGCAGCGCTACGCCCGCAGGGAGGAAAAACTATGGCTACACCTTC. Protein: CSATPAGRKNYGYTF.